Below, 12 T cell receptor beta chains from the same sample are listed, as sequenced in a study of early T cells in non-severe SARS-CoV-2 infection. TCRdb reprocessed the 5' RACE reads with MiXCR, giving one entry per CDR3 protein. The top ten hold roughly 8.7% of the sample, which has some 61,000 distinct CDR3 sequences, roughly an eighth seen once. The sample comprised whole blood. The origin of the receptors is an adult who was a healthcare worker with PCR-confirmed SARS-CoV-2 infection or an uninfected control (not recorded which).

This clonotype was observed a few times. The J gene is TRBJ1-6, the V gene TRBV20-1, with 8 positions matching TRBD1. The CDR3 runs to 14 residues. V was pared by 6 bases and J by 6 bases, with 7 bases of the junction left unmatched. Germline assignment: CDR1 DFQATT and CDR2 SNEGSKA (reference sequence). This chain's CDR3 is CSARTGFGNSPLHF. The CDR3 DNA follows: TGCAGTGCCCGGACAGGGTTTGGTAATTCACCCCTCCACTTT.

The chain couples TRBV4-2 to TRBJ1-2, with D possibly TRBD1 on 6 matching bases. The CDR3 extends over 16 amino acids. Germline V gene lookup returns CDR1 LGHNA and CDR2 YNFKEQ. Trimming removed 0 bases from V and 5 bases from J, with 16 bases in between. The CDR3 DNA follows: TGTGCCAGCAGCCAAGATCCCCGACAGGCGGGGTATGGCTACACCTTC. Its translation is CASSQDPRQAGYGYTF.

CDR3: CASSKTLGETQYF. The CDR3 DNA reads TGTGCCAGCAGCAAGACGCTGGGGGAGACCCAGTACTTC. This rearrangement joins TRBV21-1 to TRBJ2-5. TRBV21-1 is noted as a pseudogene. CDR3 length equals 13 residues.

A few counts support this clonotype. The rearrangement uses TRBV12-3 or TRBV12-4 and TRBJ2-5, with 7 bases lining up with TRBD1. The CDR3 has 15 residues. Trimming cost V 6 bases and J 7 bases; bases outside gene matches: 14. The CDR3 is CASRADTGQRGTQYF. In DNA form, the CDR3 reads TGTGCCAGCAGAGCTGATACGGGACAGAGGGGGACCCAGTACTTC.

This chain connects TRBV28 to TRBJ2-7; perhaps TRBD2 as D (6 bases). The germline V gene encodes CDR1 MDHEN and CDR2 SYDVKM. This CDR3 has 14 amino acids. Trimming pared 6 bases from V and 2 bases from J, leaving 14 bases between. CDR3 amino acids: CASRSRDLPYEQYF. CDR3 DNA: TGTGCCAGCAGGTCCCGGGACTTGCCCTACGAGCAGTACTTC. Full variable domain (remainder filled in from reference TRBV28 and TRBJ2-7): DVKVTQSSRYLVKRTGEKVFLECVQDMDHENMFWYRQDPGLGLRLIYFSYDVKMKEKGDIPEGYSVSREKKERFSLILESASTNQTSMYLCASRSRDLPYEQYFGPGTRLTVT.

To note about this clonotype: The germline gene is not matched at one end of the junction; a read error may be the cause. The chain carries TRBV28 and TRBJ2-1, with D perhaps matching TRBD2 (5 bases). Germline loops: CDR1 MDHEN, CDR2 SYDVKM. This CDR3 region has 16 residues. The CDR3 region has the DNA TGTGCCAGCACCTATGGAGGAGGCCGCTCCTACGATGAGCAGTTCTTC. Its translation: CASTYGGGRSYDEQFF. The full variable domain, rest sourced from reference TRBV28 and TRBJ2-1, is DVKVTQSSRYLVKRTGEKVFLECVQDMDHENMFWYRQDPGLGLRLIYFSYDVKMKEKGDIPEGYSVSREKKERFSLILESASTNQTSMYLCASTYGGGRSYDEQFFGPGTRLTVL.

In the case of this clonotype: It may be a read error: a sequence one base away is much more abundant. This chain joins TRBV11-2 and TRBJ2-7; D unclear. This CDR3 has 14 residues. Trimming took off 2 bases at V and 0 bases at J, with 8 bases between the two ends. Germline-derived CDR1 and CDR2 are SGHAT and FQNNGV. In nucleotides, the CDR3 is TGTGCCAGCAGCTTATCCGTGAGCTCCTACGAGCAGTACTTC. Translated: CASSLSVSSYEQYF.

This clonotype was counted only a few times. This chain uses TRBV28 with TRBJ1-5; D is ambiguous. This CDR3 contains 14 residues. CDR1 and CDR2 from the germline V gene are MDHEN and SYDVKM. V was shortened by 8 bases and J by 2 bases, with 13 bases between the two germline ends. The CDR3 DNA reads TGTGCCAGCCGAGCCGGTGTGGGCAATCAGCCCCAGCATTTT. Protein sequence: CASRAGVGNQPQHF.

By its share, this clonotype is medium-sized (0.01 to 0.1%). This chain joins TRBV2 and TRBJ2-5, with D hard to call. CDR1 is SNHLY, CDR2 FYNNEI, per germline. The CDR3 sequence is 17 residues long. Deletions cut 4 bases from V and 5 bases from J, with 23 bases between. The CDR3 is CASSGEELVVGGETQYF. The CDR3 nucleotides are TGTGCCAGCAGTGGAGAGGAGTTGGTGGTAGGTGGGGAGACCCAGTACTTC.

This clonotype turned up a few times. The chain links TRBV6-6 to TRBJ2-3; 9 bases fit TRBD2. V lost 6 bases, J lost 4 bases, and 11 bases stayed unmatched. The CDR3 loop spans 16 amino acids. Germline V gene data show CDR1 as MNHNY and CDR2 as SVGAGI (reference sequence). CDR3 loop: CASSQAAGGEADTQYF. The CDR3 DNA sequence: TGTGCCAGCAGCCAGGCAGCGGGAGGAGAGGCAGATACGCAGTATTTT.

This clonotype turned up a few times. This chain links TRBV6-5 with TRBJ2-7, with D perhaps matching TRBD2 (6 bases). In germline, CDR1 is MNHEY, CDR2 SVGAGI. V was shortened by 11 bases and J by 6 bases, with 20 bases between the two germline ends. The CDR3 contains 13 residues. CDR3 amino acids: CACHDGRGFEQYF. In DNA, the CDR3 is TGTGCCTGCCACGACGGGAGAGGTTTCGAGCAGTACTTC.

The chain couples TRBV29-1 to TRBJ2-7; 10 bases align to TRBD1. CDR3 size: 13 residues. V lost 4 bases and J lost 2; bases outside the gene matches: 2. In germline, CDR1 is SQVTM, CDR2 ANQGSEA. The CDR3 DNA sequence: TGCAGCGTTGGGGACAGGGGACCCTACGAGCAGTACTTC. The encoded protein is CSVGDRGPYEQYF.